These 27 T cell receptor beta chains originate from one sample sequenced in a study of control samples from healthy donors and cancer patients. The data were produced by immunoSEQ multiplex PCR, yet TCRdb's version contains in-frame clones alone and is incomplete. This sample has 80,000 or so clones, with 91% found just once. The sequenced material came from blood. The receptors shown here come from a man aged 50 or older in good health.

Notes on this clone: Its ends do not fully match the called genes, so a read error is possible. The chain employs TRBV5-1 and TRBJ2-7; D might be TRBD1 (6 bases). Germline-derived CDR1 and CDR2 are SGHRS and YFSETQ. The CDR3 totals 13 residues. CDR3 loop: CASRLDRAYEQYF. The CDR3 DNA sequence: TGCGCCAGCAGGTTGGACAGAGCATACGAGCAGTACTTC.

This chain joins TRBV5-1 and TRBJ2-7; D may match TRBD1 or TRBD2 (6 bases each). Germline values: CDR1 SGHRS, CDR2 YFSETQ. Deletions cut 0 bases from V and 5 bases from J, with 9 bases between. This CDR3 spans 13 amino acids. Written as DNA, the CDR3 is TGCGCCAGCAGCTTGGTTCGGGGGCACGAGCAGTACTTC. Protein product: CASSLVRGHEQYF.

The chain joins TRBV19 to TRBJ1-5; 8 bases fit TRBD1. Germline V lookup: CDR1 LNHDA, CDR2 SQIVND (reference sequence). The CDR3 has 15 amino acids. Trimming at V came to 7 bases and at J to 1 base, leaving 6 bases not matched to a gene. The DNA for the CDR3 is TGTGCCAGTAAAACCGGGACAGGCAGCAATCAGCCCCAGCATTTT. It codes for CASKTGTGSNQPQHF.

The chain links TRBV7-8 to TRBJ1-3, with D tentatively TRBD1 (5 bases). Trimming shortened V by 2 bases and J by 4 bases, and 9 bases separated the two germline ends. CDR1 and CDR2 from the germline V gene are SGHVS and FQNEAQ. The CDR3 runs 14 residues. DNA of the CDR3: TGTGCCAGCAGCTTACCAGGGAAGGGAAACACCATATATTTT. This sequence encodes CASSLPGKGNTIYF.

This clone appeared once. This chain uses TRBV19 with TRBJ2-3; no reliable D call. Trimming removed 7 bases at V and 4 bases at J, with 12 bases between. There are 13 residues in the CDR3. The V gene's germline CDR1 is LNHDA and CDR2 SQIVND (reference sequence). The CDR3 region is CASNRAVSDTQYF. DNA for the CDR3: TGTGCCAGTAACCGGGCCGTCTCAGATACGCAGTATTTT. Full variable domain (rest looked up from reference TRBV19 and TRBJ2-3): DGGITQSPKYLFRKEGQNVTLSCEQNLNHDAMYWYRQDPGQGLRLIYYSQIVNDFQKGDIAEGYSVSREKKESFPLTVTSAQKNPTAFYLCASNRAVSDTQYFGPGTRLTVL.

The V call is TRBV19, the J call TRBJ1-5; 8 bases map to TRBD1. Germline lookup yields CDR1 LNHDA and CDR2 SQIVND (reference sequence). With V trimmed by 5 bases and J by 4 bases, 4 bases remained unmatched. The CDR3 contains 14 residues. The CDR3 nucleotides are TGTGCCAGTAGTCTCAGGGGGCAAAATCAGCCCCAGCATTTT. It is translated as CASSLRGQNQPQHF.

The V and J genes are TRBV7-9 and TRBJ1-1, with D maybe TRBD1 (5 bases). CDR1 and CDR2 from the germline V gene are SEHNR and FQNEAQ (reference sequence). The CDR3 loop spans 15 amino acids. Trimming removed 5 bases at V and 5 bases at J, with 18 bases between. This CDR3 is CASSVSGLRYTEAFF. In nucleotides, the CDR3 is TGTGCCAGCAGCGTCTCAGGGCTGCGGTATACTGAAGCTTTCTTT.

The chain combines TRBV7-9 with TRBJ1-6, with a possible D match to TRBD1 (5 bases). The germline V gene encodes CDR1 SEHNR and CDR2 FQNEAQ (reference sequence). This CDR3 spans 15 amino acids. The V end was cut by 1 base, the J end by 9 bases, with 13 bases between. CDR3 sequence: CASSLDPGIFSPLHF. The CDR3 DNA reads as TGTGCCAGCAGCTTAGACCCAGGGATTTTTTCACCCCTCCACTTT.

The chain links TRBV30 to TRBJ1-6, with unresolved D. V was shortened by 1 base and J by 3 bases, with 7 bases between the two germline ends. The CDR3 runs to 14 residues. CDR1 is GTSNPN and CDR2 is SVGIG in the germline V gene (reference sequence). The CDR3 loop is CAWSGQSYNSPLHF. Written as DNA, the CDR3 is TGTGCCTGGAGTGGTCAGAGCTATAATTCACCCCTCCACTTT.

The genes are TRBV5-1 and TRBJ1-2; 7 bases line up with TRBD1. The CDR3 is made up of 15 amino acids. J was trimmed by 6 bases and V by 3 bases; bases with no gene match: 11. Per germline, CDR1 SGHRS and CDR2 YFSETQ. The CDR3 sequence: CASSSRTGVQNGYTF. The CDR3 nucleotides are TGCGCCAGCAGCTCGAGAACAGGGGTCCAGAATGGCTACACCTTC.

The chain links TRBV14 to TRBJ2-7; D gene unclear. The CDR3 sequence is 13 residues long. Germline loops: CDR1 SGHDN, CDR2 FVKESK. Trimming shortened V by 6 bases and J by 3 bases, and 12 bases separated the two germline ends. The chain's CDR3 is CASSPFPHYEQYF. CDR3 in DNA: TGTGCCAGCAGTCCATTCCCCCACTACGAGCAGTACTTC. Complete variable domain (other parts from reference TRBV14 and TRBJ2-7): EAGVTQFPSHSVIEKGQTVTLRCDPISGHDNLYWYRRVMGKEIKFLLHFVKESKQDESGMPNNRFLAERTGGTYSTLKVQPAELEDSGVYFCASSPFPHYEQYFGPGTRLTVT.

V usage is TRBV27 and J usage is TRBJ1-5; D uncertain. Germline V gene sequence: CDR1 MNHEY, CDR2 SMNVEV (reference sequence). V lost 8 bases and J 6 bases, leaving 2 bases between the germline ends. The CDR3 is 9 amino acids. The CDR3 DNA reads TGTGCCAGCGGTCAGCCCCAGCATTTT. This translates into CASGQPQHF.

The chain recombines TRBV20-1 with TRBJ1-1; D is undetermined. V was pared by 6 bases and J by 11 bases, with 16 bases between. Germline V gives CDR1 DFQATT, CDR2 SNEGSKA (reference sequence). CDR3 length: 11 amino acids. CDR3 residues: CSANRDPWAFF. Here the CDR3 DNA reads TGCAGTGCAAACAGAGACCCGTGGGCTTTCTTT.

The chain uses TRBV7-2 and TRBJ2-5, with 7 bases lining up with TRBD1. Germline CDR1 SGHTA, CDR2 FQGNSA. The CDR3 has 13 amino acids. With V trimmed by 3 bases and J by 5 bases, 3 bases remained unmatched. Written as DNA, the CDR3 is TGTGCCAGCAGCTTCAACAGGGGCGAGACCCAGTACTTC. Its protein product is CASSFNRGETQYF.

This clone was counted between two and nine times. The chain uses TRBV5-1 and TRBJ1-1, with D perhaps matching TRBD1 (5 bases). With 3 bases removed from V and 1 base from J, the gap between germline ends came to 13 bases. The germline gives CDR1 SGHRS, CDR2 YFSETQ. The CDR3 contains 15 residues. The CDR3 nucleotides are TGCGCCAGCAGCTCCTACTCCGGGGCGAACACTGAAGCTTTCTTT. Its protein is CASSSYSGANTEAFF.

V usage is TRBV3-1 (or the pseudogene TRBV3-2) and J usage is TRBJ2-2; no definite D call. CDR3 length: 14 residues. Germline values: CDR1 LGHDT, CDR2 YNNKEL (reference sequence). Trimming removed 0 bases from V and 4 bases from J, with 6 bases in between. The chain's CDR3 is CASSQDPGTGELFF. The CDR3 DNA sequence: TGTGCCAGCAGCCAAGACCCCGGCACCGGGGAGCTGTTTTTT.

The rearrangement uses TRBV9 and TRBJ2-7; 7 bases are shared with TRBD2. Germline values: CDR1 SGDLS, CDR2 YYNGEE. This CDR3 is built from 15 residues. The V and J ends lost 0 bases and 1 base, in that order; junction bases with no gene match: 4. Here the CDR3 reads CASSVEGGASYEQYF. The CDR3, as DNA: TGTGCCAGCAGCGTAGAGGGAGGGGCATCCTACGAGCAGTACTTC.

J is TRBJ2-1 and V is TRBV11-2; TRBD2 matches at 7 bases. The J segment lost 0 bases and the V segment lost 4 bases, leaving 3 bases of the junction unmatched. CDR3 length: 15 amino acids. The germline gives CDR1 SGHAT, CDR2 FQNNGV. CDR3 nucleotides: TGTGCCAGCAGCTCAACTAGCGTCTCCTACAATGAGCAGTTCTTC. Its protein is CASSSTSVSYNEQFF.

The chain has TRBV5-6 and TRBJ2-1; no reliable D call. This CDR3 spans 13 amino acids. V lost 5 bases, J lost 9 bases, and 15 bases lay in between. Looked up from germline, CDR1 is SGHDT and CDR2 is YYEEEE. The CDR3 reads CASSSDVIREQFF. The DNA for the CDR3 is TGTGCCAGCAGTTCAGACGTAATTCGTGAGCAGTTCTTC.

V is TRBV15 and J is TRBJ1-2, with D perhaps matching TRBD1 (5 bases). CDR1 and CDR2 (germline): LNHNV, YYDKDF (reference sequence). The CDR3 covers 14 residues. V was shortened by 0 bases and J by 8 bases, with 13 bases between the two germline ends. CDR3 DNA sequence: TGTGCCACCAGCAGAGACCTCACGGGGGGAGGCTACACCTTC. This encodes CATSRDLTGGGYTF.

The chain has TRBV6-6 and TRBJ1-2, with D possibly being TRBD1 (6 bases). Trimming stripped 6 bases from V and 4 bases from J, with 12 bases between. This CDR3 has 13 residues. Germline CDR1 reads MNHNY; CDR2 reads SVGAGI (reference sequence). The CDR3 coding sequence is TGTGCCAGCAGGGATGGACAGATCTATGGCTACACCTTC. The encoded protein is CASRDGQIYGYTF.

This rearrangement joins TRBV18 to TRBJ1-1, with D tentatively TRBD1 (5 bases). The CDR3 has 12 amino acids. V lost 3 bases to trimming and J lost 6 bases, with 8 bases between them. CDR1 and CDR2 (germline): KGHSH, LQKENI. The CDR3 region is CASSPGGAEAFF. CDR3 DNA sequence: TGTGCCAGCTCACCGGGAGGGGCTGAAGCTTTCTTT.

This rearrangement joins TRBV5-1 to TRBJ1-1; 11 bases are a match to TRBD1. The CDR3 has 17 residues. J was trimmed by 4 bases and V by 0 bases; bases with no gene match: 8. Germline loops: CDR1 SGHRS, CDR2 YFSETQ. The CDR3 spells CASSLDRTGGVGTEAFF. CDR3 in DNA: TGCGCCAGCAGCTTGGACCGGACAGGGGGCGTTGGCACTGAAGCTTTCTTT.

This chain's CDR3 is CASTPTWSGNTIYF. The CDR3 DNA sequence: TGTGCCAGCACCCCAACTTGGTCGGGAAACACCATATATTTT. The genes are TRBV9 and TRBJ1-3; D ambiguous. Trimming stripped 6 bases from V and 4 bases from J, with 14 bases between. Germline V gives CDR1 SGDLS, CDR2 YYNGEE. The CDR3 covers 14 residues. Complete variable domain (other parts from reference TRBV9 and TRBJ1-3): DSGVTQTPKHLITATGQRVTLRCSPRSGDLSVYWYQQSLDQGLQFLIQYYNGEERAKGNILERFSAQQFPDLHSELNLSSLELGDSALYFCASTPTWSGNTIYFGEGSWLTVV.

The CDR3 DNA reads as TGTGCCAGCAGTGAAAGGGTCAGCGCCATAAATCAGCCCCAGCATTTT. This sequence encodes CASSERVSAINQPQHF. The chain joins TRBV6-1 to TRBJ1-5; D is undetermined. Per germline, CDR1 MNHNS and CDR2 SASEGT. The CDR3 is made up of 16 amino acids. V shed 2 bases and J shed 4 bases, with 15 bases lying between them.

The V and J genes are TRBV5-1 and TRBJ1-1; 7 positions match TRBD1. Germline CDR1 and CDR2: SGHRS and YFSETQ. V was clipped by 0 bases and J by 2 bases; unmatched bases: 7. The CDR3 has 16 amino acids. CDR3 DNA: TGCGCCAGCAGCTTGGCCGGGACAGCTTTAAACACTGAAGCTTTCTTT. Translating gives CASSLAGTALNTEAFF.

The CDR3 DNA follows: TGCAGCGCCGGGACAGGGGCGACCACTGAAGCTTTCTTT. This sequence encodes CSAGTGATTEAFF. J is TRBJ1-1 and V is TRBV29-1, with 10 bases that match TRBD1. V lost 7 bases to trimming and J lost 4 bases; unmatched junction nucleotides: 6. CDR3 length equals 13 residues. CDR1 and CDR2 from the germline V gene are SQVTM and ANQGSEA.